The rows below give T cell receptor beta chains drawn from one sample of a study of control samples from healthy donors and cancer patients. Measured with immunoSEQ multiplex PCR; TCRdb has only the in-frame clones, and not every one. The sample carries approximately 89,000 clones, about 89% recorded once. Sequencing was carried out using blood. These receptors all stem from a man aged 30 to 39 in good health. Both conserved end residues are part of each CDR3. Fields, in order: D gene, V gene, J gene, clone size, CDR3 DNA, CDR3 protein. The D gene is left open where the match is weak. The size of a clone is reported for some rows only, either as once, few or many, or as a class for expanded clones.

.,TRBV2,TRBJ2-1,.,TGTGCCAGCAGTGCTCGGGTTAAGGGAAACAATGAGCAGTTCTTC,CASSARVKGNNEQFF
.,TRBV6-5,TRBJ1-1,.,TGTGCCAGCAGTTACACCCTACAGGGGAACACTGAAGCTTTCTTT,CASSYTLQGNTEAFF
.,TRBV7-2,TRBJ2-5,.,TGTGCCAGCAGCTTAGCCAACAGAAAAGAGACCCAGTACTTC,CASSLANRKETQYF
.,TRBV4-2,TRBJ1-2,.,TGTGCCAGCAGCCAAGTCGGGCAGGGCGACTATGGCTACACCTTC,CASSQVGQGDYGYTF
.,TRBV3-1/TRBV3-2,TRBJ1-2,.,TGTGCCAGCAGCCAAGTCCCTTCAGGCGGCTACACCTTC,CASSQVPSGGYTF
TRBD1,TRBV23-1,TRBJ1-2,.,TGCGCCAGCAGTCAATCTACAGGGGTTCGCGGCTACACCTTC,CASSQSTGVRGYTF
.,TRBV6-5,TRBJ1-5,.,TGTGCCAGCAGTTACTCTCCGGGCCGGGATCAGCCCCAGCATTTT,CASSYSPGRDQPQHF
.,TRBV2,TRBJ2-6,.,TGTGCCAGCAGTGGCGGGACCCCGGGAGGGGCCAACGTCCTGACTTTC,CASSGGTPGGANVLTF
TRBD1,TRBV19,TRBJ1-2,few,TGTGCCAGTAGTATCACAGGGGAAACCTATGGCTACACCTTC,CASSITGETYGYTF
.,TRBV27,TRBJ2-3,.,TGTGCCAGCAGTTTGGTACTGGGGATCGATACGCAGTATTTT,CASSLVLGIDTQYF
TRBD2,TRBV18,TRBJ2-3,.,TGTGCCAGCTCACCCATTAGCGGGGGTTCAGATACGCAGTATTTT,CASSPISGGSDTQYF
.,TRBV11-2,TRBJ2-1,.,TGTGCCAGCAGCTTACTAGAGGATGAGCAGTTCTTC,CASSLLEDEQFF
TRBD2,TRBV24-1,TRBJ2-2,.,TGTGCCTCCGGGGGGTCGGCTAGCCGTTTCCCTGGAACCGGGGAGCTGTTTTTT,CASGGSASRFPGTGELFF
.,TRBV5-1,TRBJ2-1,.,TGCGCCAGCAGCTTGGATAACCTTTACAATGAGCAGTTCTTC,CASSLDNLYNEQFF
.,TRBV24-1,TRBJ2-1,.,TGTGCCACCAGTGATCCCCCTGGGGCTGGGGTCTACAATGAGCAGTTCTTC,CATSDPPGAGVYNEQFF
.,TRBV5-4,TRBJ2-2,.,TGTGCCAGCAGCCCGGACGGGGGTGGGATCACCGGGGAGCTGTTTTTT,CASSPDGGGITGELFF
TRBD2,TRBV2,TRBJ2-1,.,TGTGCCAGCAACGGGGGCTGGGCGGGGGGTGCGACCTCCTACAATGAGCAGTTCTTC,CASNGGWAGGATSYNEQFF
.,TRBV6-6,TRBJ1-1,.,TGTGCCAGCAGTTACGGGGGTCAGAACACTGAAGCTTTCTTT,CASSYGGQNTEAFF
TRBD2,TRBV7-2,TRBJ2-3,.,TGTGCCAGCAGCCCCGCCGGGACTAGCCGCACAGATACGCAGTATTTT,CASSPAGTSRTDTQYF
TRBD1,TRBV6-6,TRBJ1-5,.,TGTGCCAGCAGTTCGGGACAGTCTTATAGCAATCAGCCCCAGCATTTT,CASSSGQSYSNQPQHF
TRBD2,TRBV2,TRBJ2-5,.,TGTGCCAGCAGTGCCGGACTAGCCGGGACCCAGTACTTC,CASSAGLAGTQYF
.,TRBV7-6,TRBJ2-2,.,TGTGCCAGCAGCTTCCCTGAGGGGACGGGAAAGCTGTTTTTT,CASSFPEGTGKLFF
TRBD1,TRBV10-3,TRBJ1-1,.,TGTGCCATCAGGGGGACAGGGGCCCCGAACACTGAAGCTTTCTTT,CAIRGTGAPNTEAFF
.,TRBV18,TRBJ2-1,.,TGTGCCAGCTCACCTGATCGTGAGCAGTTCTTC,CASSPDREQFF
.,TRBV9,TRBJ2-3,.,TGTGCCAGCAGCGTCAGAGGAATCGACACAGATACGCAGTATTTT,CASSVRGIDTDTQYF
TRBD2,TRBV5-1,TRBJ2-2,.,TGCGCCAGCAGCTTAGCGGGGGGGTCGAACACCGGGGAGCTGTTTTTT,CASSLAGGSNTGELFF
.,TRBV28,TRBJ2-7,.,TGTGCCAGCAGTTCAACATATCTCGGAACAGTTATCTACGAGCAGTACTTC,CASSSTYLGTVIYEQYF
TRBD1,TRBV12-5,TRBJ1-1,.,TGTGCTAGTGGTTTGGTACAGCAGGGGGGGAACACTGAAGCTTTCTTT,CASGLVQQGGNTEAFF
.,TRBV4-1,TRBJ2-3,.,TGCGCCAGCAGCCAAGATCCGGTTTCCACAGATACGCAGTATTTT,CASSQDPVSTDTQYF
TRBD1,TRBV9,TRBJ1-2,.,TGTGCCAGCAGCGTAGGACAGGGGTCCCCCCCTAGCTATGGCTACACCTTC,CASSVGQGSPPSYGYTF
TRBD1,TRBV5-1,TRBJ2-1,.,TGCGCCAGCAGCTGGGGGACAGGGGGAGACGCCCATAATGAGCAGTTCTTC,CASSWGTGGDAHNEQFF
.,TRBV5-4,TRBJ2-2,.,TGTGCCAGCAGCTCGGGGGGCGGCGCGAACACCGGGGAGCTGTTTTTT,CASSSGGGANTGELFF
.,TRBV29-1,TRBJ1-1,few,TGCAGCGTTGAAGGGACAGTAAACACTGAAGCTTTCTTT,CSVEGTVNTEAFF